The 27 T cell receptor beta chains below all came from one sample that was sequenced in a study of shared clonotypes between healthy human individuals. Here immunoSEQ multiplex PCR was the method, and the copy in TCRdb shows in-frame clones only, minus some. The profile shows about 2.2 million clones, about 93% of them singletons. Naive CD8 populations comprised CD45RO-negative cells positively selected for CCR7, excluding terminally differentiated effector memory CD45RA+ cells. Sequenced: naive CD8+ T cells from PBMCs. These receptors all come from a man aged 18 to 30 in good health. Some clones in this sample may be carry-over from other donors' samples.

The chain joins TRBV7-9 to TRBJ2-3; D uncertain. V shed 3 bases and J shed 0 bases, with 10 bases lying between them. The CDR3 totals 15 residues. CDR1 is SEHNR and CDR2 is FQNEAQ in the germline V gene (reference sequence). In nucleotides, the CDR3 is TGTGCCAGCAGCTTCACGGGTCCTAGCACAGATACGCAGTATTTT. This translates into CASSFTGPSTDTQYF.

This chain connects TRBV9 to TRBJ1-2, with D tentatively TRBD1 (5 bases). CDR1 is SGDLS and CDR2 is YYNGEE in the germline V gene. The V gene lost 1 base and the J gene lost 6 bases, with 16 bases spanning the gap. The CDR3 is 15 residues long. The CDR3 DNA sequence: TGTGCCAGCAGCGTAAAGGGGCGTCGGGGTGATGGCTACACCTTC. Translation gives CASSVKGRRGDGYTF.

The chain is built from TRBV9 and TRBJ1-5; D not certain. The CDR3 covers 15 residues. The V end lost 1 base, the J end lost 4 bases, and 12 bases lay between the germline ends. Germline CDR1 is SGDLS and CDR2 is YYNGEE. CDR3 sequence: CASSVWANSNQPQHF. Written as DNA, the CDR3 is TGTGCCAGCAGCGTATGGGCAAACTCAAATCAGCCCCAGCATTTT.

This clone was counted a few times. Other DNA sequences in the same sample also yield this CDR3. The V and J genes are TRBV5-1 and TRBJ2-7; D gene uncertain. There are 12 residues in the CDR3. Germline values: CDR1 SGHRS, CDR2 YFSETQ. V was cut by 4 bases and J by 0 bases, with 5 bases left in between. CDR3 residues: CASSPSSYEQYF. The CDR3 bases are TGCGCCAGCAGCCCTAGCTCCTACGAGCAGTACTTC.

This sequence joins TRBV2 and TRBJ2-1; 8 positions match TRBD2. The V segment lost 0 bases and the J segment 2 bases; nucleotides outside the gene matches: 6. The CDR3 has 17 residues. Germline V gene sequence: CDR1 SNHLY, CDR2 FYNNEI. This CDR3 reads CASSEAVSGTTYNEQFF. The CDR3 nucleotides read TGTGCCAGCAGTGAAGCGGTTAGCGGGACAACCTACAATGAGCAGTTCTTC.

The chain links TRBV7-9 to TRBJ2-7; 7 bases agree with TRBD2. CDR1 is SEHNR and CDR2 is FQNEAQ in the germline V gene (reference sequence). The CDR3 totals 14 residues. V lost 6 bases to trimming and J lost 6 bases; unmatched junction nucleotides: 11. CDR3 sequence reads: CASRASGKRAEQYF. CDR3 coding DNA: TGTGCCAGCAGGGCTAGCGGAAAGCGGGCCGAGCAGTACTTC.

The genes are TRBV11-2 and TRBJ1-1, with TRBD1 matching 7 bases. The V gene end was trimmed by 5 bases and the J gene end by 11 bases; junction bases not matched to a gene: 17. Germline V gene data show CDR1 as SGHAT and CDR2 as FQNNGV. The CDR3 consists of 15 residues. CDR3 DNA: TGTGCCAGCAGCCCCCAAGGGGGACCGACAGGGTGGGCTTTCTTT. Its protein is CASSPQGGPTGWAFF.

The rearrangement uses TRBV7-9 and TRBJ2-1; D is unresolved. Trimming took off 7 bases at V and 4 bases at J, with 11 bases between the two ends. CDR1 SEHNR and CDR2 FQNEAQ come from the germline V gene (reference sequence). This CDR3 is built from 13 residues. Here the CDR3 reads CASTSPGYNEQFF. The CDR3 DNA is TGTGCCAGCACCTCTCCCGGTTACAATGAGCAGTTCTTC.

CDR3 DNA: TGTGCCAGCAGCGACCGGGACAGGGCTTCTGGAAACACCATATATTTT. Protein: CASSDRDRASGNTIYF. This rearrangement joins TRBV9 to TRBJ1-3, with 9 bases that match TRBD1. V was clipped by 3 bases and J by 1 base; unmatched bases: 5. The germline V gene encodes CDR1 SGDLS and CDR2 YYNGEE. The CDR3 extends over 16 amino acids.

The J gene is TRBJ2-7, the V gene TRBV7-8; TRBD2 is a possible D gene (6 bases). The CDR3 contains 14 residues. V lost 4 bases and J lost 3, with 13 bases in between. Per germline, CDR1 SGHVS and CDR2 FQNEAQ. The CDR3 loop reads CASSSSDYRYEQYF. For the CDR3, the DNA is TGTGCCAGCAGCTCATCGGACTACCGCTACGAGCAGTACTTC.

Turning to this clone: The same CDR3 arises from other DNA sequences in this sample as well. The chain carries TRBV27 and TRBJ1-5; D call uncertain. V shed 4 bases and J shed 0 bases, with 7 bases lying between them. Germline CDR1 and CDR2: MNHEY and SMNVEV (reference sequence). The CDR3 extends over 14 amino acids. CDR3 sequence reads: CASSWVYSNQPQHF. The CDR3 DNA is TGTGCCAGCAGTTGGGTCTATAGCAATCAGCCCCAGCATTTT.

This chain joins TRBV28 and TRBJ2-3; D unresolved. The V gene lost 2 bases and the J gene lost 2 bases, with 14 bases spanning the gap. From germline, CDR1 is MDHEN and CDR2 SYDVKM. This CDR3 has 16 amino acids. In DNA, the CDR3 is TGTGCCAGCAGTTTAGGAAGTTTGATCTACACAGATACGCAGTATTTT. Translating gives CASSLGSLIYTDTQYF.

Concerning this clone: A much more abundant neighbour one base away suggests this may be a read error. Other DNA sequences in this specimen translate into the identical CDR3. The rearrangement links TRBV19 to TRBJ1-1; no firm D call. Germline values: CDR1 LNHDA, CDR2 SQIVND (reference sequence). The V end lost 2 bases, the J end lost 1 base, and 5 bases lay between the germline ends. The CDR3 is 13 residues long. CDR3: CASSILGNTEAFF. The DNA of the CDR3 is TGTGCCAGTAGTATATTGGGGAACACTGAAGCTTTCTTT.

The chain joins TRBV29-1 to TRBJ2-6; D not resolved. The CDR3 sequence is 16 residues long. The V end lost 8 bases, the J end lost 0 bases, and 17 bases lay between the germline ends. CDR1 SQVTM and CDR2 ANQGSEA come from the germline V gene. The CDR3 region has the DNA TGCAGCACACTAAGGACCTCCAACTCTGGGGCCAACGTCCTGACTTTC. This encodes CSTLRTSNSGANVLTF.

V gene TRBV27 combines with J gene TRBJ1-2; the match to TRBD1 covers 8 bases. V dropped 2 bases and J dropped 7; count of bases not matched to a gene: 6. The CDR3 is 14 residues long. In germline, CDR1 is MNHEY, CDR2 SMNVEV (reference sequence). CDR3 DNA sequence: TGTGCCAGCAGTTTAGCAGGGGGCTTGGGTGGCTACACCTTC. Translated: CASSLAGGLGGYTF.

The chain links TRBV7-9 to TRBJ2-3, with 10 bases matching TRBD1. The CDR3 covers 15 residues. With V trimmed by 5 bases and J by 4 bases, 6 bases remained unmatched. CDR1 is SEHNR, CDR2 FQNEAQ, per germline (reference sequence). The CDR3 sequence: CASSRDRGLADTQYF. The CDR3, as DNA: TGTGCCAGCAGCCGGGACAGGGGACTTGCAGATACGCAGTATTTT.

The V call is TRBV29-1, the J call TRBJ1-2, with 12 bases matching TRBD1. The CDR3 length is 15 residues. Germline V lookup: CDR1 SQVTM, CDR2 ANQGSEA. After removal of 6 bases from V and 4 bases from J, the junction contained 9 bases not matched to a gene. Here the CDR3 reads CSVVRDRGHGYGYTF. Here the CDR3 DNA reads TGCAGCGTCGTCCGGGACAGGGGGCACGGCTATGGCTACACCTTC.

This clone has a single count. V gene TRBV5-5 combines with J gene TRBJ2-2, with 8 bases identical to TRBD2. Trimming removed 0 bases from V and 0 bases from J; junction bases left unmatched: 10. The CDR3 sequence is 19 residues long. The germline V gene encodes CDR1 SGHKS and CDR2 YYEKEE (reference sequence). CDR3 sequence reads: CASSLEGVRREANTGELFF. In nucleotides, the CDR3 is TGTGCCAGCAGCTTGGAAGGGGTTCGGCGGGAGGCGAACACCGGGGAGCTGTTTTTT.

The chain links TRBV6-1 to TRBJ2-7; D remains ambiguous. Germline V gives CDR1 MNHNS, CDR2 SASEGT. V lost 3 bases, J lost 6 bases, and 12 bases lay in between. This CDR3 is built from 13 residues. CDR3 sequence: CASSDGLVGEQYF. The CDR3 bases are TGTGCCAGCAGTGACGGCTTAGTGGGCGAGCAGTACTTC.

The CDR3 DNA reads as TGTGCCAGCAGCGAGGGCCCTCGCGTAGCGGGAGACTTCCCCGAGCAGTACTTC. Translation gives CASSEGPRVAGDFPEQYF. The chain has TRBV7-9 and TRBJ2-7; 9 bases agree with TRBD2. The germline V gene encodes CDR1 SEHNR and CDR2 FQNEAQ (reference sequence). The CDR3 spans 18 residues. After removal of 5 bases from V and 6 bases from J, the junction contained 20 bases not matched to a gene.

As DNA, the CDR3 is TGTGCCAGCAGCCAAGATGGCGAGGGGAATGGAAACACCATATATTTT. Protein product: CASSQDGEGNGNTIYF. The chain carries TRBV14 and TRBJ1-3, with D perhaps matching TRBD1 (5 bases). The CDR3 is 16 residues long. V shed 0 bases and J shed 3 bases, with 12 bases lying between them. Germline CDR1 reads SGHDN; CDR2 reads FVKESK. Full variable domain (rest looked up from reference TRBV14 and TRBJ1-3): EAGVTQFPSHSVIEKGQTVTLRCDPISGHDNLYWYRRVMGKEIKFLLHFVKESKQDESGMPNNRFLAERTGGTYSTLKVQPAELEDSGVYFCASSQDGEGNGNTIYFGEGSWLTVV.

V and J are TRBV11-2 and TRBJ2-7; the D gene is possibly TRBD2 (6 bases). The germline V and J ends were trimmed by 2 bases and 1 base, with 9 bases remaining between them. Per the germline V gene, CDR1 is SGHAT and CDR2 is FQNNGV. The CDR3 extends over 14 amino acids. The CDR3 reads CASSLNSGSYEQYF. CDR3 nucleotides: TGTGCCAGCAGCTTAAATAGCGGTTCCTACGAGCAGTACTTC.

The chain combines TRBV9 with TRBJ2-7; no clear D. This CDR3 comprises 13 residues. Germline CDR1 reads SGDLS; CDR2 reads YYNGEE. V lost 4 bases to trimming and J lost 9 bases, with 17 bases between them. CDR3 protein: CASSLKSGERQYF. CDR3 bases: TGTGCCAGCAGCCTTAAAAGTGGCGAGAGGCAGTACTTC.

The V gene is TRBV11-2, the J gene TRBJ2-7, with a tentative D call TRBD2 (6 bases). V was clipped by 4 bases and J by 7 bases, with 14 bases between them. The CDR3 has 13 residues. Germline V gene data show CDR1 as SGHAT and CDR2 as FQNNGV. CDR3 DNA: TGTGCCAGCAGCTCCAGGGACTCGGGGGAGCAGTACTTC. Amino acid sequence: CASSSRDSGEQYF.

This clone was found a few times. This sequence joins TRBV4-3 and TRBJ2-1, with a possible D match to TRBD2 (6 bases). From germline, CDR1 is LGHNA and CDR2 YSLEER. The CDR3 has 15 amino acids. Trimming cost V 0 bases and J 3 bases, with 9 bases left between them. The CDR3 loop is CASSQDGSIYNEQFF. In DNA, the CDR3 is TGCGCCAGCAGCCAAGACGGGAGTATCTACAATGAGCAGTTCTTC.

The chain has TRBV28 and TRBJ1-5; possibly TRBD1 for D (5 bases). From germline, CDR1 is MDHEN and CDR2 SYDVKM. Trimming cost V 5 bases and J 11 bases, with 22 bases left between them. CDR3 length equals 15 residues. The CDR3, as DNA: TGTGCCAGCAGTCCGCAACAGGCACCGAGTTGGACCCAGCATTTT. Encoded protein: CASSPQQAPSWTQHF.

On this clone itself: The sample contains more than one DNA sequence encoding this CDR3. The rearrangement joins TRBV13 to TRBJ2-7; 9 bases align to TRBD1. V dropped 5 bases and J dropped 4; count of bases not matched to a gene: 6. Germline V gene lookup returns CDR1 PRHDT and CDR2 FYEKMQ (reference sequence). The length of the CDR3 is 14 residues. The CDR3 region is CASSLGQGGYEQYF. The CDR3 DNA reads as TGTGCCAGCAGCCTGGGACAGGGTGGGTACGAGCAGTACTTC.